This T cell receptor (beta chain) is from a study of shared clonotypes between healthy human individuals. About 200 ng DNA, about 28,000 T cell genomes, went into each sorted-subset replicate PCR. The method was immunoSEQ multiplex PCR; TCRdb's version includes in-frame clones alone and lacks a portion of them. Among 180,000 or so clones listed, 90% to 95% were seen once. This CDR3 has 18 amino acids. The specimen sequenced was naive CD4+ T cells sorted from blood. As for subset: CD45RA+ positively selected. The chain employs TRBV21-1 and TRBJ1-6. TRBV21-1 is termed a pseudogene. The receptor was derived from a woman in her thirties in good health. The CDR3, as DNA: TGTGCCAGCAGCCCACCCTGGACGTCGAGCTCCTATAATTCACCCCTCCACTTT. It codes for CASSPPWTSSSYNSPLHF.